This passage covers 11 T cell receptor beta chains from one sample sequenced in a study of T cell changes during pregnancy in multiple sclerosis (dated by TCRdb to between 2018 and 2020). The library was made by the immunoSEQ multiplex PCR assay. TCRdb stores this immuneACCESS table with in-frame sequences only. Part of the clones is absent; in the studies checked, under half of the shortfall reflects unresolved V genes, and no reason is known for the rest. The sample contains some 70,000 clones, 90% of them found a single time. The top ten constitute 1.5% of the sample. Material: peripheral blood, obtained in the third trimester of pregnancy. These receptors came from a female donor with multiple sclerosis, enrolled in a pregnancy study.

The chain links TRBV25-1 to TRBJ2-7, with 7 bases matching TRBD1. This CDR3 comprises 13 residues. V shed 6 bases, J shed 2 bases, and the junction held 4 bases outside the gene matches. CDR1 is MGHDK, CDR2 SYGVNS, per germline. CDR3 coding DNA: TGTGCCAGCAGACAGGGGCAGACCTACGAGCAGTACTTC. Residues: CASRQGQTYEQYF.

The CDR3 here is CATTSGVTTDTQYF. The CDR3 nucleotides read TGTGCCACTACTAGCGGGGTTACCACAGATACGCAGTATTTT. The chain combines TRBV6-1 with TRBJ2-3, with 10 positions matching TRBD2. V was pared by 10 bases and J by 2 bases, with 6 bases of the junction left unmatched. The germline CDR1 and CDR2 sequences are MNHNS and SASEGT. The CDR3 runs 14 residues.

This chain uses TRBV11-3 with TRBJ2-2; D unclear. This CDR3 comprises 13 residues. Germline V CDR1 and CDR2: SGHNT, YENEEA. V was shortened by 6 bases and J by 2 bases, with 7 bases between the two germline ends. CDR3 DNA: TGTGCCAGCAGTAACAGAAACACCGGGGAGCTGTTTTTT. Protein sequence: CASSNRNTGELFF.

The gene calls are TRBV5-3 and TRBJ2-1, with 7 bases identical to TRBD2. TRBV5-3 is sorted into the ORF group, with uncertain function. Germline trimming cut 0 bases from V and 0 bases from J; bases unmatched to any gene: 6. The CDR3 totals 17 residues. CDR3 amino acids: CARSLAMGRGSYNEQFF. The CDR3 bases are TGTGCCAGAAGCTTGGCCATGGGGAGGGGCTCCTACAATGAGCAGTTCTTC.

The rearrangement uses TRBV6-5 and TRBJ2-5, with 7 bases lining up with TRBD1. J gave up 6 bases and V 0 bases, and 4 bases lay outside the gene matches. This CDR3 contains 14 residues. Germline loops: CDR1 MNHEY, CDR2 SVGAGI. CDR3 sequence: CASSYSTTGKTQYF. CDR3 coding DNA: TGTGCCAGCAGTTACTCCACGACAGGGAAGACCCAGTACTTC.

The chain couples TRBV30 to TRBJ2-7, with TRBD1 identical over 9 bases. J gave up 5 bases and V 3 bases, and 11 bases lay outside the gene matches. CDR1 is GTSNPN and CDR2 is SVGIG in the germline V gene (reference sequence). The CDR3 spans 15 residues. CDR3 coding DNA: TGTGCCTGGAGAAACACCGGGACAGGGTTCCACGAGCAGTACTTC. It is translated as CAWRNTGTGFHEQYF.

V is TRBV30 and J is TRBJ1-1; no reliable D call. The V gene lost 2 bases and the J gene lost 1 base, with 5 bases spanning the gap. Germline V CDR1 and CDR2: GTSNPN, SVGIG (reference sequence). This CDR3 region has 12 residues. The CDR3 bases are TGTGCCTGGAGTAGCCAGAACACTGAAGCTTTCTTT. Translation gives CAWSSQNTEAFF.

This chain joins TRBV6-5 and TRBJ1-4, with TRBD1 matching 8 bases. The CDR3 contains 15 residues. Germline CDR1 is MNHEY and CDR2 is SVGAGI. The V gene end was trimmed by 5 bases and the J gene end by 7 bases; junction bases not matched to a gene: 9. CDR3 region: CASSGLTGGSEKLFF. For the CDR3, the DNA is TGTGCCAGCAGTGGGCTAACAGGGGGGAGTGAAAAACTGTTTTTT.

The V and J genes are TRBV27 and TRBJ1-1; possible D gene TRBD1, 5 bases. V lost 5 bases and J lost 4, with 14 bases in between. The CDR3 length is 14 residues. Germline CDR1 reads MNHEY; CDR2 reads SMNVEV (reference sequence). CDR3 residues: CASSPLTEGTEAFF. The CDR3 DNA reads TGTGCCAGCAGTCCCTTGACAGAAGGCACTGAAGCTTTCTTT.

V is TRBV2 and J is TRBJ1-3; 9 bases line up with TRBD1. Looked up from germline, CDR1 is SNHLY and CDR2 is FYNNEI. V gave up 8 bases and J gave up 0 bases; unmatched junction bases: 14. The CDR3 covers 18 residues. CDR3 bases: TGTGCCAGCGCTCTCTTCCGGGACAGGGACGACTCTGGAAACACCATATATTTT. It translates to CASALFRDRDDSGNTIYF.

This clone has a single count. The chain uses TRBV30 and TRBJ1-2; D is undetermined. V lost 1 base to trimming and J lost 1 base, with 16 bases between them. Per germline, CDR1 GTSNPN and CDR2 SVGIG (reference sequence). CDR3 length: 16 amino acids. The CDR3 reads CAWSGAMGRRNYGYTF. DNA of the CDR3: TGTGCCTGGAGTGGCGCAATGGGCCGGCGTAACTATGGCTACACCTTC.